These 20 T cell receptor beta chains were sequenced from one sample in a study of T cell responses to AZD1222 COVID-19 vaccine. Assay used: immunoSEQ multiplex PCR; TCRdb lists only in-frame clones, some missing. There are about 100,000 clones in the sample; 93% occur only once, and around 5% lies in the top ten. Sequenced material: peripheral blood, taken on day 0 of AZD1222 vaccination. The receptors here all came from an adult in good health.

This clone has a single count. The chain joins TRBV13 to TRBJ2-2; D is perhaps TRBD1 (6 bases). V was cut by 6 bases and J by 3 bases, with 17 bases left in between. The CDR3 runs to 16 residues. CDR1 is PRHDT and CDR2 is FYEKMQ in the germline V gene (reference sequence). CDR3 loop: CASSSPTGTHTGELFF. CDR3 DNA sequence: TGTGCCAGCAGTTCTCCCACCGGGACACACACCGGGGAGCTGTTTTTT.

This chain joins TRBV7-2 and TRBJ2-1; 12 bases align to TRBD2. The length of the CDR3 is 14 residues. Losses at the gene ends were 6 bases for V and 6 bases for J; bases not matched to a gene: 3. Germline V gene lookup returns CDR1 SGHTA and CDR2 FQGNSA. DNA of the CDR3: TGTGCCAGCAGTCCGGGACTAGCGGGCAATGAGCAGTTCTTC. Residues: CASSPGLAGNEQFF.

The rearrangement uses TRBV7-2 and TRBJ1-5, with D unclear. Trimming removed 3 bases at V and 0 bases at J, with 12 bases between. The CDR3 is made up of 16 amino acids. Germline CDR1 is SGHTA and CDR2 is FQGNSA. DNA for the CDR3: TGTGCCAGCAGCTTTCTAGGTCACCTTAGCAATCAGCCCCAGCATTTT. Its protein is CASSFLGHLSNQPQHF.

Only one count was recorded for this clone. J is TRBJ2-7 and V is TRBV3-1 (or the pseudogene TRBV3-2), with D possibly being TRBD2 (6 bases). Germline V gives CDR1 LGHDT, CDR2 YNNKEL (reference sequence). V gave up 4 bases and J gave up 0 bases, with 10 bases separating them. The CDR3 consists of 14 residues. CDR3 in amino acids: CASSPRGISYEQYF. DNA for the CDR3: TGTGCCAGCAGCCCGCGGGGCATCTCCTACGAGCAGTACTTC.

The chain combines TRBV7-9 with TRBJ2-3; 10 bases are a match to TRBD2. This CDR3 has 16 amino acids. V trimming: 5 bases; J trimming: 4 bases; junction bases outside the gene matches: 9. CDR1 and CDR2 from the germline V gene are SEHNR and FQNEAQ (reference sequence). CDR3 bases: TGTGCCAGCAGCCGGATGCAGCTAGCGGGAGCAGATACGCAGTATTTT. As protein: CASSRMQLAGADTQYF.

The chain uses TRBV28 and TRBJ2-2; D gene uncertain. CDR3 size: 13 residues. Germline V CDR1 and CDR2: MDHEN, SYDVKM. V was cut by 1 base and J by 6 bases, with 6 bases left in between. Here the CDR3 reads CASSLFSSGELFF. CDR3 coding DNA: TGTGCCAGCAGTTTATTTTCTTCCGGGGAGCTGTTTTTT.

J is TRBJ1-1 and V is TRBV5-1; TRBD1 matches at 9 bases. The CDR3 loop spans 14 amino acids. Looked up from germline, CDR1 is SGHRS and CDR2 is YFSETQ. The trim removed 1 base at V and 5 bases at J, leaving 3 bases unmatched. The CDR3 region is CASSLWTGETEAFF. DNA for the CDR3: TGCGCCAGCAGCTTGTGGACAGGGGAAACTGAAGCTTTCTTT. Supplemented by reference TRBV5-1 and TRBJ1-1, the full variable domain reads KAGVTQTPRYLIKTRGQQVTLSCSPISGHRSVSWYQQTPGQGLQFLFEYFSETQRNKGNFPGRFSGRQFSNSRSEMNVSTLELGDSALYLCASSLWTGETEAFFGQGTRLTVV.

The chain employs TRBV19 and TRBJ1-2; D possibly corresponds to TRBD1 (6 bases). V was pared by 9 bases and J by 1 base, with 21 bases between. The germline gives CDR1 LNHDA, CDR2 SQIVND (reference sequence). The CDR3 is 16 residues long. The CDR3 DNA reads TGTGCCAGCGCCAGGGGTGGGGCTGGAGGTAACTATGGCTACACCTTC. Protein: CASARGGAGGNYGYTF.

The rearrangement joins TRBV7-9 to TRBJ1-6; no firm D call. In germline, CDR1 is SEHNR, CDR2 FQNEAQ (reference sequence). The CDR3 totals 15 residues. Trimming cost V 5 bases and J 7 bases, with 15 bases left between them. The CDR3 loop is CASSHGPDRNSPLHF. Written as DNA, the CDR3 is TGTGCCAGCAGCCACGGACCTGACCGGAATTCACCCCTCCACTTT.

The rearrangement joins TRBV11-3 to TRBJ2-3; the match to TRBD2 covers 7 bases. The V gene end was trimmed by 5 bases and the J gene end by 1 base; junction bases not matched to a gene: 9. Germline CDR1 reads SGHNT; CDR2 reads YENEEA. The CDR3 sequence is 16 residues long. CDR3 region: CASSLRPSGRTDTQYF. DNA for the CDR3: TGTGCCAGCAGCCTTAGGCCTAGCGGTCGCACAGATACGCAGTATTTT.

The gene calls are TRBV5-1 and TRBJ1-1; D is unresolved. The length of the CDR3 is 15 residues. CDR1 is SGHRS and CDR2 is YFSETQ in the germline V gene. V lost 0 bases, J lost 1 base, and 10 bases lay in between. The DNA for the CDR3 is TGCGCCAGCAGCTTGGTTTCAGAGCCGAACACTGAAGCTTTCTTT. As protein: CASSLVSEPNTEAFF.

This rearrangement joins TRBV18 to TRBJ2-3; D ambiguous. The CDR3 is 14 residues long. Germline V lookup: CDR1 KGHSH, CDR2 LQKENI. V lost 1 base and J lost 6, with 11 bases in between. CDR3 in DNA: TGTGCCAGCTCACCACTCCAAGGGATGGATACGCAGTATTTT. This gives the protein CASSPLQGMDTQYF.

The CDR3 DNA reads TGTGCCAGCAGCCCCGGGACTAGCGGGATGGTCACCGGGGAGCTGTTTTTT. This encodes CASSPGTSGMVTGELFF. This chain uses TRBV7-3 with TRBJ2-2; the match to TRBD2 covers 13 bases. Looked up from germline, CDR1 is SGHTA and CDR2 is FQGTGA. J was trimmed by 4 bases and V by 5 bases; bases with no gene match: 7. The CDR3 loop spans 17 amino acids.

The gene calls are TRBV5-5 and TRBJ2-1, with a weak D call TRBD2 (6 bases). V was trimmed by 4 bases and J by 2 bases, leaving 10 bases between them. The CDR3 has 14 amino acids. The germline V gene encodes CDR1 SGHKS and CDR2 YYEKEE (reference sequence). CDR3 coding DNA: TGTGCCAGCAGCGGAGGAGGGCCCTACAATGAGCAGTTCTTC. Amino acids: CASSGGGPYNEQFF.

The J gene is TRBJ1-5, the V gene TRBV9; D remains unclear. Trimming stripped 1 base from V and 3 bases from J, with 5 bases between. CDR1 and CDR2 (germline): SGDLS, YYNGEE. The CDR3 has 13 residues. The CDR3 is CASSVRDNQPQHF. The DNA of the CDR3 is TGTGCCAGCAGCGTACGGGACAATCAGCCCCAGCATTTT.

This clone turned up a few times. CDR3 DNA: TGTGCCAGCAGCTTGAGAACGGGGACAACTAATGAAAAACTGTTTTTT. Translated: CASSLRTGTTNEKLFF. This rearrangement joins TRBV5-6 to TRBJ1-4; the D is unclear. The CDR3 is made up of 16 amino acids. CDR1 and CDR2 from the germline V gene are SGHDT and YYEEEE. V gave up 1 base and J gave up 0 bases, with 10 bases separating them.

The chain couples TRBV19 to TRBJ1-5; TRBD1 is a possible D gene (6 bases). The CDR3 length is 16 residues. Germline V lookup: CDR1 LNHDA, CDR2 SQIVND (reference sequence). V dropped 5 bases and J dropped 2 bases, with 16 bases sitting between them. The CDR3 region has the DNA TGTGCCAGTAGTGGTTGGGGGCTAGGTGGCAATCAGCCCCAGCATTTT. This codes for CASSGWGLGGNQPQHF.

This clone was counted once. V is TRBV4-1 and J is TRBJ2-1; 11 bases agree with TRBD1. The V gene's germline CDR1 is MGHRA and CDR2 YSYEKL. J gave up 7 bases and V 3 bases, and 8 bases lay outside the gene matches. The CDR3 extends over 16 amino acids. The CDR3 region has the DNA TGCGCCAGCAGCCATAGTGGACAGGGGGCTTTTAATGAGCAGTTCTTC. Protein: CASSHSGQGAFNEQFF.

V is TRBV11-3 and J is TRBJ2-7; 8 positions match TRBD1. With V trimmed by 5 bases and J by 2 bases, 8 bases remained unmatched. This CDR3 region has 15 residues. Germline V gene lookup returns CDR1 SGHNT and CDR2 YENEEA. The CDR3 DNA follows: TGTGCCAGCAGCGGAGACAGGGGCCCTACCTACGAGCAGTACTTC. As protein: CASSGDRGPTYEQYF.

The chain links TRBV28 to TRBJ1-4; D gene uncertain. This CDR3 is built from 15 residues. Germline CDR1 reads MDHEN; CDR2 reads SYDVKM. Trimming removed 4 bases at V and 7 bases at J, with 16 bases between. The CDR3 nucleotides read TGTGCCAGCAGTTCCTTCACCGATCGGGCTGAAAAACTGTTTTTT. Its translation is CASSSFTDRAEKLFF.